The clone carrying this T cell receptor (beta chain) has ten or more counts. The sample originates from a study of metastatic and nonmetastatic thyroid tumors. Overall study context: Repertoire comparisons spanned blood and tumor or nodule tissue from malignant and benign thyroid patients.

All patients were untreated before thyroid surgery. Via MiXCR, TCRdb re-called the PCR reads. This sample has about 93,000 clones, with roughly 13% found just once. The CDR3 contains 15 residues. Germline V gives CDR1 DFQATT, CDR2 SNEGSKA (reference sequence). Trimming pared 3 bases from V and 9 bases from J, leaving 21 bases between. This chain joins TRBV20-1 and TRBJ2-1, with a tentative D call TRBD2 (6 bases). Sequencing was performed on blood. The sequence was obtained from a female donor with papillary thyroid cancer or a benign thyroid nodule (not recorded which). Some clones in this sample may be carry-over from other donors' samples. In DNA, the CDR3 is TGCAGTGCTAGGGTGTCCGGGACGAGGGGAGGTGAGCAGTTCTTC. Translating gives CSARVSGTRGGEQFF.